Below, 5 T cell receptor beta chains from the same sample are listed, as sequenced in a study of T cell responses to AZD1222 COVID-19 vaccine. TCRdb's copy holds only in-frame clones and misses some; the assay was immunoSEQ multiplex PCR. The sample consists of under 200,000 clones, roughly 92% of them appearing once. The input for sequencing was peripheral blood, taken on day 0 of AZD1222 vaccination. Receptors originate from an adult in good health.

The chain couples TRBV6-5 to TRBJ1-1; no definite D call. V gave up 5 bases and J gave up 4 bases, with 8 bases separating them. The CDR3 contains 12 residues. Germline CDR1 reads MNHEY; CDR2 reads SVGAGI. The CDR3 DNA follows: TGTGCCAGCAGTCGTGTGAGCACTGAAGCTTTCTTT. It is translated as CASSRVSTEAFF.

Only one count was recorded for this clone. V and J are TRBV3-1 (or the pseudogene TRBV3-2) and TRBJ2-7; tentative D call: TRBD1 (5 bases). The CDR3 spans 14 residues. V gave up 10 bases and J gave up 3 bases, with 19 bases separating them. The germline V gene has CDR1 LGHDT and CDR2 YNNKEL (reference sequence). For the CDR3, the DNA is TGTGCCACGAGGAGTTCCGACAGAAACTACGAGCAGTACTTC. This gives the protein CATRSSDRNYEQYF.

The chain combines TRBV5-1 with TRBJ2-4, with D possibly matching TRBD1 (6 bases). CDR1 SGHRS and CDR2 YFSETQ come from the germline V gene. The CDR3 has 13 residues. The V end lost 5 bases, the J end lost 5 bases, and 11 bases lay between the germline ends. CDR3 sequence reads: CASSTGIQNIQYF. CDR3 nucleotide sequence: TGCGCCAGCAGTACAGGGATTCAAAACATTCAGTACTTC.

The chain carries TRBV6-5 and TRBJ2-7, with 8 bases fitting TRBD1. The germline CDR1 and CDR2 sequences are MNHEY and SVGAGI. Unmatched junction bases numbered 2, after V lost 4 bases and J lost 6 bases. The CDR3 has 12 amino acids. CDR3 in DNA: TGTGCCAGCAGTTTGGACAGGGTCGAGCAGTACTTC. Its protein is CASSLDRVEQYF.

The CDR3 DNA follows: TGTGCCACCCGCGGACAGCCCTCATTGGGCTACACCTTC. The encoded protein is CATRGQPSLGYTF. V usage is TRBV2 and J usage is TRBJ1-2; possible D gene TRBD1, 6 bases. CDR1 is SNHLY and CDR2 is FYNNEI in the germline V gene. The V gene lost 10 bases and the J gene lost 8 bases, with 20 bases spanning the gap. The CDR3 contains 13 residues.